Each of the 9 T cell receptor beta chains below was sequenced from the same sample in a study of vaccination effects on CD4 cells after COVID-19. No antigen has been identified for these receptors. Repertoires were generated with immunoSEQ multiplex PCR, while TCRdb's copy carries only in-frame clones and drops some. The profile shows fewer than 25,000 clones, around 70% of them singletons. CD4+ T cells specific for antigen were expanded with viral peptide pools by the ViraFEST assay before sequencing. Investigators separated out CD4+ T cells once around eleven days of culture had passed. The input for sequencing was CD4+ T cells from PBMCs cultured with HCoV-229E spike peptides, taken before COVID-19 vaccination. These receptor sequences come from a human donor who received a COVID-19 vaccine.

J is TRBJ1-5 and V is TRBV5-1; 8 bases align to TRBD1. With 7 bases clipped from V and 1 base from J, the junction kept 4 bases outside the gene matches. Germline loops: CDR1 SGHRS, CDR2 YFSETQ. The CDR3 covers 14 residues. CDR3 nucleotide sequence: TGCGCCAGCCAGGGGGCAGGGAGCAATCAGCCCCAGCATTTT. Translated, it gives CASQGAGSNQPQHF.

The chain has TRBV15 and TRBJ1-4; 9 bases are a match to TRBD1. The CDR3 runs to 15 residues. The junction had 6 bases not matched to a gene; V was cut back by 5 bases and J by 5 bases. Looked up from germline, CDR1 is LNHNV and CDR2 is YYDKDF (reference sequence). The CDR3 reads CATSGQGQGNEKLFF. The CDR3 DNA sequence: TGTGCCACCAGCGGACAAGGACAGGGGAATGAAAAACTGTTTTTT.

The chain is built from TRBV7-9 and TRBJ1-1; no clear D gene. The CDR3 is 14 amino acids. Trimming shortened V by 1 base and J by 8 bases, and 14 bases separated the two germline ends. Germline CDR1 reads SEHNR; CDR2 reads FQNEAQ (reference sequence). This chain's CDR3 is CASSLEGRAREAFF. The CDR3 nucleotides read TGTGCCAGCAGCTTAGAGGGCAGAGCTAGAGAAGCTTTCTTT.

This rearrangement joins TRBV19 to TRBJ1-5, with 9 bases lining up with TRBD1. The ends lost 6 bases at V and 8 bases at J; junction bases unmatched: 11. The V gene's germline CDR1 is LNHDA and CDR2 SQIVND (reference sequence). This CDR3 region has 15 residues. The CDR3 sequence is CASRGTGGGWEPQHF. CDR3 nucleotides: TGTGCCAGTAGGGGAACAGGGGGCGGTTGGGAGCCCCAGCATTTT.

The chain recombines TRBV7-8 with TRBJ2-1; TRBD1 aligns across 7 bases. Trimming took 1 base from V and 4 from J; bases not matched to a gene: 10. Germline assignment: CDR1 SGHVS and CDR2 FQNEAQ. This CDR3 is 17 amino acids long. CDR3: CASSLVLRSGGYNEQFF. CDR3 DNA sequence: TGTGCCAGCAGCTTAGTCTTAAGGTCAGGGGGATACAATGAGCAGTTCTTC.

V and J are TRBV11-3 and TRBJ2-7; 10 bases agree with TRBD2. Trimming cost V 5 bases and J 5 bases; bases outside gene matches: 6. CDR3 length: 14 amino acids. CDR1 SGHNT and CDR2 YENEEA come from the germline V gene. The CDR3 DNA reads as TGTGCCAGCAGCCTCAGCGGGAGGGCGAACGAGCAGTACTTC. It is translated as CASSLSGRANEQYF.

This clone has only a few counts. The rearrangement joins TRBV5-1 to TRBJ2-2; D is perhaps TRBD1 (6 bases). The length of the CDR3 is 16 residues. The germline CDR1 and CDR2 sequences are SGHRS and YFSETQ. V was pared by 4 bases and J by 2 bases, with 15 bases between. DNA of the CDR3: TGCGCCAGCAGCACGAACGTCGGGACAAACACCGGGGAGCTGTTTTTT. Its protein is CASSTNVGTNTGELFF.

This clone was detected once. The chain has TRBV15 and TRBJ2-1; 8 bases are a match to TRBD1. The CDR3 is 14 residues long. From germline, CDR1 is LNHNV and CDR2 YYDKDF (reference sequence). V was clipped by 1 base and J by 7 bases; unmatched bases: 3. The CDR3 loop reads CATSRGNRGNEQFF. The CDR3 DNA sequence: TGTGCCACCAGCAGAGGGAACAGGGGGAATGAGCAGTTCTTC.

The chain carries TRBV10-3 and TRBJ2-3, with D possibly being TRBD1 (6 bases). Germline-derived CDR1 and CDR2 are ENHRY and SYGVKD. The CDR3 totals 19 residues. Trimming removed 8 bases from V and 0 bases from J, with 27 bases in between. The CDR3 spells CAIAGRQAQGSTSTDTQYF. CDR3 bases: TGTGCCATCGCGGGCCGACAGGCCCAGGGGTCGACTAGCACAGATACGCAGTATTTT.